One and the same sample provided the 24 T cell receptor beta chains below, sequenced in a study of STAT5B mutations in CD4+ large granular lymphocyte leukemia. Assay: immunoSEQ multiplex PCR; the TCRdb copy retains only in-frame clones and omits some. Seen here are tens of thousands of clones, roughly 83% observed once, and the top ten hold 0.3% to 0.35%. Sequencing used CD4+ T cells from blood buffy coats. Receptors originate from a human donor in good health.

The chain recombines TRBV5-1 with TRBJ2-2, with D unclear. V was cut by 0 bases and J by 4 bases, with 4 bases left in between. The CDR3 runs 13 residues. CDR1 and CDR2 from the germline V gene are SGHRS and YFSETQ. The CDR3 bases are TGCGCCAGCAGCTTGGACAGCACCGGGGAGCTGTTTTTT. Protein: CASSLDSTGELFF.

The rearrangement joins TRBV2 to TRBJ1-5, with D maybe TRBD1 (6 bases). Deletions cut 1 base from V and 7 bases from J, with 17 bases between. This CDR3 has 16 amino acids. CDR1 is SNHLY and CDR2 is FYNNEI in the germline V gene. CDR3 in DNA: TGTGCCAGCAGTGAAGGGGGGTTCAGGGGAAACCAGCCCCAGCATTTT. This encodes CASSEGGFRGNQPQHF.

The CDR3, as DNA: TGTGCCAGCAGTTTCAACAGAGAAAACATTCAGTACTTC. Protein sequence: CASSFNRENIQYF. The gene calls are TRBV27 and TRBJ2-4; no clear D gene. The CDR3 is made up of 13 amino acids. Germline V gene data show CDR1 as MNHEY and CDR2 as SMNVEV (reference sequence). Trimming left V 3 bases short and J 5 bases short, with 8 bases between.

The CDR3 DNA follows: TGTGCCTGGAGTGTGGGGTACGGCACTGAAGCTTTCTTT. Encoded protein: CAWSVGYGTEAFF. This rearrangement joins TRBV30 to TRBJ1-1; D gene unclear. The germline V gene has CDR1 GTSNPN and CDR2 SVGIG (reference sequence). This CDR3 comprises 13 residues. Trimming left V 0 bases short and J 4 bases short, with 9 bases between.

This chain links TRBV12-5 with TRBJ2-7, with D perhaps TRBD1 or TRBD2 (5 bases each). The V and J ends lost 0 bases and 5 bases respectively, with 8 bases between them. From germline, CDR1 is LGHNT and CDR2 FRNRAP. The CDR3 contains 13 residues. The CDR3 spells CASGLVGVDEQYF. Written as DNA, the CDR3 is TGTGCTAGTGGTTTGGTGGGGGTGGACGAGCAGTACTTC.

The chain couples TRBV6-5 to TRBJ1-4; D is ambiguous. Germline CDR1 MNHEY, CDR2 SVGAGI. The CDR3 consists of 12 residues. Trimming stripped 5 bases from V and 8 bases from J, with 9 bases between. DNA for the CDR3: TGTGCCAGCAGTCCTCAGAGGGAAAAACTGTTTTTT. Encoded protein: CASSPQREKLFF.

The chain combines TRBV18 with TRBJ1-3; weak D call: TRBD1 (5 bases). CDR3 length equals 16 residues. With 6 bases removed from V and 0 bases from J, the gap between germline ends came to 15 bases. CDR1 and CDR2 (germline): KGHSH, LQKENI. The CDR3 DNA sequence: TGTGCCAGCTCTCTTACCGGGGCCGACTCTGGAAACACCATATATTTT. It encodes CASSLTGADSGNTIYF.

This clone is a singleton in its sample. This chain links TRBV7-3 with TRBJ2-1; 8 bases agree with TRBD2. The J segment lost 3 bases and the V segment lost 3 bases, leaving 7 bases of the junction unmatched. This CDR3 region has 16 residues. The germline CDR1 and CDR2 sequences are SGHTA and FQGTGA. Here the CDR3 DNA reads TGTGCCAGCAGCTTTCACGGGGGGGGAGGCTACAATGAGCAGTTCTTC. It translates to CASSFHGGGGYNEQFF.

The chain employs TRBV5-1 and TRBJ2-3, with 8 bases that match TRBD2. The CDR3 covers 17 residues. From germline, CDR1 is SGHRS and CDR2 YFSETQ. V lost 2 bases and J lost 4; bases outside the gene matches: 12. CDR3 in amino acids: CASSFSLGAGGADTQYF. For the CDR3, the DNA is TGCGCCAGCAGCTTTAGTCTGGGGGCCGGGGGGGCAGATACGCAGTATTTT.

The chain employs TRBV4-1 and TRBJ1-5, with 9 positions matching TRBD1. Unmatched junction bases numbered 7, after V lost 4 bases and J lost 3 bases. The CDR3 covers 16 residues. Germline values: CDR1 MGHRA, CDR2 YSYEKL. CDR3 sequence (DNA): TGCGCCAGCAGCCGTCAACAGGGGGCCTTCAATCAGCCCCAGCATTTT. Encoded protein: CASSRQQGAFNQPQHF.

Here the CDR3 reads CASRPEMNTEAFF. CDR3 DNA sequence: TGTGCCAGCAGACCGGAGATGAACACTGAAGCTTTCTTT. This chain uses TRBV14 with TRBJ1-1; D ambiguous. This CDR3 is built from 13 residues. Trimming took 6 bases from V and 0 from J, leaving 8 bases between them. Looked up from germline, CDR1 is SGHDN and CDR2 is FVKESK.

This clone was recorded a few times. The chain links TRBV5-8 to TRBJ2-1; 7 bases are shared with TRBD2. The V gene end was trimmed by 0 bases and the J gene end by 0 bases; junction bases not matched to a gene: 9. The CDR3 totals 18 residues. Germline CDR1 is SGHTS and CDR2 is YDEGEE. The CDR3 region has the DNA TGTGCCAGCAGCTTGGCTTTCGCGTGGGAGGGCTCCTACAATGAGCAGTTCTTC. Its translation is CASSLAFAWEGSYNEQFF.

The chain recombines TRBV2 with TRBJ2-5; the D is unclear. Germline values: CDR1 SNHLY, CDR2 FYNNEI. V was pared by 11 bases and J by 5 bases, with 9 bases between. This CDR3 spans 10 amino acids. This chain's CDR3 is CAVTRETQYF. For the CDR3, the DNA is TGTGCCGTTACACGGGAGACCCAGTACTTC.

V and J are TRBV29-1 and TRBJ1-1; D gene uncertain. The germline V gene has CDR1 SQVTM and CDR2 ANQGSEA. Trimming left V 5 bases short and J 1 base short, with 8 bases between. The length of the CDR3 is 12 residues. CDR3 protein: CSVWTPNTEAFF. The CDR3 DNA sequence: TGCAGCGTTTGGACTCCGAACACTGAAGCTTTCTTT. The full variable domain, with the rest looked up from reference TRBV29-1 and TRBJ1-1, is SAVISQKPSRDICQRGTSLTIQCQVDSQVTMMFWYRQQPGQSLTLIATANQGSEATYESGFVIDKFPISRPNLTFSTLTVSNMSPEDSSIYLCSVWTPNTEAFFGQGTRLTVV.

The chain joins TRBV5-8 to TRBJ1-5; TRBD1 agrees at 8 bases. Germline CDR1 reads SGHTS; CDR2 reads YDEGEE. The CDR3 consists of 17 residues. V gave up 2 bases and J gave up 1 base; unmatched junction bases: 8. The CDR3 DNA follows: TGTGCCAGCAGCTTCCCAGGGGGCGGTTGGAGCAATCAGCCCCAGCATTTT. This encodes CASSFPGGGWSNQPQHF.

This clone was recorded only once. V is TRBV6-1 and J is TRBJ2-2; 9 bases align to TRBD2. From germline, CDR1 is MNHNS and CDR2 SASEGT. V dropped 4 bases and J dropped 6; count of bases not matched to a gene: 9. CDR3 length equals 16 residues. The CDR3 sequence is CASSGRGGATAGELFF. The DNA of the CDR3 is TGTGCCAGCAGTGGCCGCGGGGGGGCGACGGCCGGGGAGCTGTTTTTT.

The chain employs TRBV28 and TRBJ1-2; a weak D match, TRBD1 (5 bases). The CDR3 spans 16 residues. Germline V CDR1 and CDR2: MDHEN, SYDVKM. V lost 5 bases and J lost 0, with 16 bases in between. In nucleotides, the CDR3 is TGTGCCAGCAGTGCACCTAGGGGCTATTCTAACTATGGCTACACCTTC. Its protein is CASSAPRGYSNYGYTF.

The V gene is TRBV5-4, the J gene TRBJ2-7, with 11 nucleotides matching TRBD1. The V segment lost 4 bases and the J segment 6 bases; nucleotides outside the gene matches: 9. The germline CDR1 and CDR2 sequences are SGHNT and YYREEE (reference sequence). This CDR3 spans 15 amino acids. The CDR3 protein is CASSPAGTGGLEQYF. CDR3 bases: TGTGCCAGCAGCCCAGCCGGGACAGGGGGTCTCGAGCAGTACTTC.

V is TRBV6-5 and J is TRBJ1-2; D uncertain. The V gene lost 4 bases and the J gene lost 11 bases, with 17 bases spanning the gap. The CDR3 totals 13 residues. Germline assignment: CDR1 MNHEY and CDR2 SVGAGI. CDR3 protein: CASSFDRPQPYTF. DNA of the CDR3: TGTGCCAGCAGTTTCGATCGACCGCAGCCTTACACCTTC.

This clone turned up a few times. The chain uses TRBV2 and TRBJ1-3, with D hard to call. V was cut by 1 base and J by 2 bases, with 9 bases left in between. Looked up from germline, CDR1 is SNHLY and CDR2 is FYNNEI. The CDR3 totals 15 residues. CDR3 sequence: CASSEGDRAGNTIYF. CDR3 in DNA: TGTGCCAGCAGTGAAGGGGATAGGGCTGGAAACACCATATATTTT.

This clone was detected once. This chain joins TRBV18 and TRBJ2-3; D call uncertain. CDR3 size: 14 residues. Germline CDR1 KGHSH, CDR2 LQKENI. The V and J ends lost 1 base and 1 base respectively, with 6 bases between them. CDR3 sequence (DNA): TGTGCCAGCTCACCACGGGCGGGCACAGATACGCAGTATTTT. It translates to CASSPRAGTDTQYF.

The chain has TRBV19 and TRBJ1-1, with 10 positions matching TRBD1. CDR1 is LNHDA, CDR2 SQIVND, per germline (reference sequence). J lost 11 bases, V lost 5 bases, and 8 bases had no gene match. This CDR3 region has 13 residues. The CDR3 DNA reads as TGTGCCAGTAGTTGGGACAGGGGAAGCGAGGCTTTCTTT. Translating it yields CASSWDRGSEAFF. Together with reference TRBV19 and TRBJ1-1, the CDR3 gives the full variable domain: DGGITQSPKYLFRKEGQNVTLSCEQNLNHDAMYWYRQDPGQGLRLIYYSQIVNDFQKGDIAEGYSVSREKKESFPLTVTSAQKNPTAFYLCASSWDRGSEAFFGQGTRLTVV.

The CDR3 loop reads CSVDRGQNTEAFF. The CDR3 nucleotides read TGCAGCGTTGATCGGGGACAGAACACTGAAGCTTTCTTT. The chain has TRBV29-1 and TRBJ1-1, with D possibly matching TRBD1 (6 bases). Germline V gene lookup returns CDR1 SQVTM and CDR2 ANQGSEA. This CDR3 is 13 amino acids long. Trimming left V 3 bases short and J 1 base short, with 9 bases between.

V usage is TRBV19 and J usage is TRBJ2-1, with unresolved D. V was clipped by 4 bases and J by 4 bases, with 20 bases between them. Germline CDR1 reads LNHDA; CDR2 reads SQIVND (reference sequence). This CDR3 contains 17 residues. The chain's CDR3 is CASSTRPRFGSYNEQFF. The CDR3 coding sequence is TGTGCCAGTAGTACCCGCCCAAGGTTTGGATCGTACAATGAGCAGTTCTTC.